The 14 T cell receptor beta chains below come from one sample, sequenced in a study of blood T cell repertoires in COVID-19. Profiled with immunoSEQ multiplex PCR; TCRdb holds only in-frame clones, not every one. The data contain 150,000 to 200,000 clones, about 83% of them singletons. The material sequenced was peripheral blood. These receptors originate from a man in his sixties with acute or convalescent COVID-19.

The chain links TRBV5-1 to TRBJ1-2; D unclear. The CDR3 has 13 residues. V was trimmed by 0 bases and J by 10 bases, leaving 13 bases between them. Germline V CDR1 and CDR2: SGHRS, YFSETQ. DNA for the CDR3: TGCGCCAGCAGCTTGGCGCGGAATGGAGACTACACCTTC. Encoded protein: CASSLARNGDYTF. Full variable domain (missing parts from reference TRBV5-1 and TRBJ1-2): KAGVTQTPRYLIKTRGQQVTLSCSPISGHRSVSWYQQTPGQGLQFLFEYFSETQRNKGNFPGRFSGRQFSNSRSEMNVSTLELGDSALYLCASSLARNGDYTFGSGTRLTVV.

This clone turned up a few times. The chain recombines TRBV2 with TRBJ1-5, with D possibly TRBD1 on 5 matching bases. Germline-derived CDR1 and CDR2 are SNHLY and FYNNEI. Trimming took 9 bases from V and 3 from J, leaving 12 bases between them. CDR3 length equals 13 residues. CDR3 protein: CASSDRPNQPQHF. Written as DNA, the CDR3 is TGTGCCAGTTCTGACAGACCCAATCAGCCCCAGCATTTT.

CDR3 sequence reads: CASSESARGEKLFF. As DNA, the CDR3 is TGTGCCAGCAGTGAATCTGCCAGGGGTGAAAAACTGTTTTTT. The chain couples TRBV25-1 to TRBJ1-4; possibly TRBD1 for D (6 bases). The germline V gene encodes CDR1 MGHDK and CDR2 SYGVNS. CDR3 length equals 14 residues. V lost 1 base and J 7 bases, leaving 10 bases between the germline ends.

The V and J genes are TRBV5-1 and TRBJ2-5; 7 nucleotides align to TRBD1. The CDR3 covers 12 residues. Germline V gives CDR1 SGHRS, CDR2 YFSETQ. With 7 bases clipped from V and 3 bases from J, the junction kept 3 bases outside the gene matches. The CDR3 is CASFGQEETQYF. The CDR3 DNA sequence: TGCGCCAGCTTCGGACAGGAAGAGACCCAGTACTTC. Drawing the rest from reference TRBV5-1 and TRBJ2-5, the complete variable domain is KAGVTQTPRYLIKTRGQQVTLSCSPISGHRSVSWYQQTPGQGLQFLFEYFSETQRNKGNFPGRFSGRQFSNSRSEMNVSTLELGDSALYLCASFGQEETQYFGPGTRLLVL.

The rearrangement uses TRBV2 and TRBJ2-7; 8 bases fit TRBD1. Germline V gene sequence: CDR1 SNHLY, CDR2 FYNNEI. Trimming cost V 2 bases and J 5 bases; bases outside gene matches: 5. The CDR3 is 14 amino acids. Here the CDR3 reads CASSESDRVNEQYF. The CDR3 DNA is TGTGCCAGCAGTGAATCGGACAGGGTAAACGAGCAGTACTTC.

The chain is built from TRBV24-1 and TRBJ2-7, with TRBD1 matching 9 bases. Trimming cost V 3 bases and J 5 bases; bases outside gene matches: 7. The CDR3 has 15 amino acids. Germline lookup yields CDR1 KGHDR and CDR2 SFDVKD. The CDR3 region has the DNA TGTGCCACCAGTGATCCCGGGACAGGGAGGGACGAGCAGTACTTC. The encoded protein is CATSDPGTGRDEQYF.

The CDR3 sequence: CSVVIEASNTGELFF. In DNA, the CDR3 is TGCAGCGTTGTAATCGAGGCCTCGAACACCGGGGAGCTGTTTTTT. The V and J genes are TRBV29-1 and TRBJ2-2, with D hard to call. The ends were cut back, 4 bases at V and 0 bases at J, with 12 bases in the middle. The CDR3 is 15 amino acids. Looked up from germline, CDR1 is SQVTM and CDR2 is ANQGSEA.

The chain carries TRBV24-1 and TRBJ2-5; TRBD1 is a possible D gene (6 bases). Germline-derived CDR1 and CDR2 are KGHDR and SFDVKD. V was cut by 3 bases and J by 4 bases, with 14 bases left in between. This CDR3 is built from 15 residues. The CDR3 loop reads CATSDPQGTGETQYF. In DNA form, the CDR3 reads TGTGCCACCAGTGATCCTCAGGGGACGGGAGAGACCCAGTACTTC.

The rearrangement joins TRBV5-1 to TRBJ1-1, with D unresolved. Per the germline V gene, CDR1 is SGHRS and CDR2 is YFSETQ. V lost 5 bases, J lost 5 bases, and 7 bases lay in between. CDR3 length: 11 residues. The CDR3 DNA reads TGCGCCAGCAGTCTTGAGACTGAAGCTTTCTTT. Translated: CASSLETEAFF.

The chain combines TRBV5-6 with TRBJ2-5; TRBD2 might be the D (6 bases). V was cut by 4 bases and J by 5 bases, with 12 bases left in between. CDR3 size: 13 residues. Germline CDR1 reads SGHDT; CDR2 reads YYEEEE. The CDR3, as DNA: TGTGCCAGCAGCGGGACCCGGGGGGAGACCCAGTACTTC. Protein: CASSGTRGETQYF.

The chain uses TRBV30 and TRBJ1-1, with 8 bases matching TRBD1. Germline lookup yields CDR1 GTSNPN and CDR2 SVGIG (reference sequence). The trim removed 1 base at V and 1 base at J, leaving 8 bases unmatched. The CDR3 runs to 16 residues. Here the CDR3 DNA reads TGTGCCTGGAGTGCTACAGGGGGTGGGCGGAACACTGAAGCTTTCTTT. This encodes CAWSATGGGRNTEAFF.

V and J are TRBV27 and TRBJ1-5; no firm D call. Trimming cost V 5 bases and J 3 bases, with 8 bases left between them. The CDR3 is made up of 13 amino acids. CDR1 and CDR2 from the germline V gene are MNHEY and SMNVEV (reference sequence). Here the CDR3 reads CASSEGYNQPQHF. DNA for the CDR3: TGTGCCAGCAGTGAGGGATACAATCAGCCCCAGCATTTT.

Here the CDR3 reads CASSLKTGGSFGTDTQYF. CDR3 nucleotides: TGTGCCAGCAGCTTAAAGACAGGGGGCAGTTTCGGGACAGATACGCAGTATTTT. J is TRBJ2-3 and V is TRBV7-2; 10 bases align to TRBD1. Losses at the gene ends were 2 bases for V and 3 bases for J; bases not matched to a gene: 11. Germline lookup yields CDR1 SGHTA and CDR2 FQGNSA. The CDR3 runs 18 residues.

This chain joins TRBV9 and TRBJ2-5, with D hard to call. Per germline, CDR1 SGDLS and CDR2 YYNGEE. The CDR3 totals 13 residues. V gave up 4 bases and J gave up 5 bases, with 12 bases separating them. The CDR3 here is CASSLDVRETQYF. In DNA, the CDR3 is TGTGCCAGCAGCCTCGATGTGAGGGAGACCCAGTACTTC. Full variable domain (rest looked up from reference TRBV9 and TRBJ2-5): DSGVTQTPKHLITATGQRVTLRCSPRSGDLSVYWYQQSLDQGLQFLIQYYNGEERAKGNILERFSAQQFPDLHSELNLSSLELGDSALYFCASSLDVRETQYFGPGTRLLVL.